Included here is one T cell receptor beta chain sequence, with context. Its cognate antigen has yet to be identified. No much larger clonotype is one base removed from it; base qualities were not supplied. These data originate in a study of blood T cells in healthy people across ages (dated by TCRdb to the mid-2010s). Some background on the complete study: In model experiments, template switching captured roughly one uniquely barcoded TCR beta cDNA molecule for every two T cells. Donors were grouped into four age groups: young (average roughly 16 years), middle-aged (roughly 37), aged (around 60) and long-lived (approximately 82). Using the same blood draw, the study looked at two additional independent replicas of 1 million unique cDNA reads for two donors, one aged 18 to 30 and the other aged 80 or older. To track age-related changes in TCR beta repertoire diversity, the study relied on deep sequencing normalized with unique cDNA molecular identifiers. Donors of different ages were randomly distributed across sequencing lanes to avoid experimental bias. Beyond this particular receptor, the publication reports: As age increased, observed TCR beta diversity per million T cells dropped in a roughly linear way, and a significant reduction was already evident by age around 41. Estimates of total diversity based on one million sequenced T cells were regarded as lower bounds and as underestimates. A strong correlation was found between observed TCR beta diversity and the percentage of naive T cells measured by flow cytometry. Bulk unsorted PBMC profiling prevented conclusive comparison of naive and antigen-experienced compartments. Compared with the aged group, more naive CD4+ T cells, fewer expanded clones and increased TCR diversity were shown by the long-lived group, suggesting age selection. The CMV infection status of donors was not known, potentially confounding age-related changes in expanded clonotypes.

Library preparation was by 5' RACE. The reads were generated on an Illumina HiSeq 2500. A second PCR of about 7 to 12 cycles was performed with a sample-barcoded 5' primer and a J-beta primer mix. Each TCR beta cDNA molecule received a unique molecular identifier from a template-switch 5' adaptor carrying 12 random nucleotides. Each sample yielded at least 2.5 million CDR3-containing paired-end reads. The Mint cDNA synthesis kit, primed by a TRBC-specific oligonucleotide, was used to synthesize first-strand cDNA from all RNA. After uracil-DNA glycosylase treatment, a first 18-cycle PCR used universal primers M1SS and BC2_uni_R on all cDNA. Regarding the original processing steps: For normalization, 1 million high-quality reads were randomly selected from each sample, with every read carrying a distinct molecular identifier. Reads with shared molecular identifiers were discarded instead of being binned into consensus sequences. MiTCR, run with a Q25 quality threshold and the strictest error-elimination algorithm, handled CDR3 identification, clonotype clustering and error correction. Lower-bound total TCR beta diversity was estimated with a nonparametric unseen species model using Euler transformation. The public reads were run again by TCRdb, first through fastp at Q25 and then through MiXCR, and only productive beta chains were kept. All rows with the same CDR3 protein become a single entry with the most common DNA and genes. These V and J calls rely on TCRdb rather than the paper's analysis. Counted in this sample were roughly 500,000 distinct CDR3 sequences; roughly 29% of them appeared once. Of the sample, about a fifth is held by the ten largest clones.

Donors were 39 systemically healthy Caucasian individuals from Russia aged roughly 6 to 100 years. Each donor gave approximately 9.4 milliliters of peripheral blood, drawn into EDTA-treated Vacutainer tubes. Ficoll-Paque density-gradient centrifugation was used to isolate PBMCs, with at least 7 million per sample. Total RNA was extracted from PBMCs with Trizol reagent, with at least 5.5 micrograms obtained per sample. The percentages of naive CD45RAhigh/CD27high T cells were determined by flow cytometry on a PBMC aliquot from every donor. In the germline V gene (reference sequence), CDR1 corresponds to DFQATT and CDR2 to SNEGSKA. Unmatched junction bases come to 6, with V trimmed by 5 bases and J by 3 bases. The CDR3 has 14 amino acids, counting the end cysteine and phenylalanine. Only CDR3 DNA is held: 42 bases, read in frame from base 1.

Sample: blood. The sequence derives from a woman in her seventies in good health. The rearrangement combines TRBV20-1 with TRBJ2-1; a stretch of 8 junction bases matches TRBD2. This receptor carries the CDR3 CSAGDTSGYNEQFF. DNA sequence: TGCAGTGCTGGTGATACTAGCGGCTACAATGAGCAGTTCTTC.